Described below is a single T cell receptor (beta chain) sequence and its context. During its preparation, the TCRbeta library received unique molecular identifiers. TCRdb called the PCR reads again in MiXCR, with one record for every CDR3 protein. The sample comprises 610,000 or so distinct CDR3 sequences, approximately 30% of which are singletons, and 35% to 40% rests with the top ten. The data were taken from a study of T-cell reconstitution after alpha-beta-depleted transplantation in children. CDR3 length: 14 residues. V was pared by 5 bases and J by 6 bases, with 9 bases of the junction left unmatched. Germline CDR1 reads KGHSH; CDR2 reads LQKENI.

The material was PBMCs, obtained before TCRalphabeta/CD19-depleted stem cell transplant. The rearrangement links TRBV18 to TRBJ2-7, with TRBD2 matching 8 bases. This receptor was identified in a boy younger than two with Wiskott-Aldrich syndrome, due to receive a stem cell transplant. The CDR3 bases are TGTGCCAGCTCATCTCTCCGGGGGGGTGGCGAGCAGTACTTC. Amino acid sequence: CASSSLRGGGEQYF. The whole variable domain, remainder taken from reference TRBV18 and TRBJ2-7, is NAGVMQNPRHLVRRRGQEARLRCSPMKGHSHVYWYRQLPEEGLKFMVYLQKENIIDESGMPKERFSAEFPKEGPSILRIQQVVRGDSAAYFCASSSLRGGGEQYFGPGTRLTVT.